The 30 T cell receptor beta chains below all came from one sample that was sequenced in a study of control samples from healthy donors and cancer patients. TCRdb's table, derived via immunoSEQ multiplex PCR, lists solely in-frame clones and lacks some. In the table there are 120,000 or so clones, roughly 86% of which are singletons. Sequencing was performed on blood. The source of these receptors is a man between 60 and 75 years old in good health.

This chain joins TRBV27 and TRBJ1-6; 7 bases line up with TRBD1. The germline V gene encodes CDR1 MNHEY and CDR2 SMNVEV (reference sequence). After removal of 4 bases from V and 5 bases from J, the junction contained 2 bases not matched to a gene. The CDR3 runs to 14 residues. The CDR3 reads CASSSGGHNSPLHF. The CDR3 nucleotides are TGTGCCAGCAGTTCAGGGGGTCATAATTCACCCCTCCACTTT.

The chain is built from TRBV28 and TRBJ2-2, with D possibly being TRBD1 (6 bases). Looked up from germline, CDR1 is MDHEN and CDR2 is SYDVKM. V lost 8 bases to trimming and J lost 7 bases, with 17 bases between them. This CDR3 spans 14 amino acids. The CDR3 nucleotides are TGTGCCAGCCATACTACAGGGAAGGTCGGGGAGCTGTTTTTT. Amino acid sequence: CASHTTGKVGELFF. The full variable domain, its missing parts supplied by reference TRBV28 and TRBJ2-2, is DVKVTQSSRYLVKRTGEKVFLECVQDMDHENMFWYRQDPGLGLRLIYFSYDVKMKEKGDIPEGYSVSREKKERFSLILESASTNQTSMYLCASHTTGKVGELFFGEGSRLTVL.

This chain links TRBV5-1 with TRBJ1-3; D not certain. V lost 1 base and J lost 0, with 8 bases in between. Germline values: CDR1 SGHRS, CDR2 YFSETQ. The CDR3 extends over 15 amino acids. The CDR3 is CASSLPSPSGNTIYF. Written as DNA, the CDR3 is TGCGCCAGCAGCTTGCCCTCTCCCTCTGGAAACACCATATATTTT.

The genes are TRBV4-3 and TRBJ2-3; no clear D gene. The length of the CDR3 is 16 residues. Trimming took 0 bases from V and 2 from J, leaving 12 bases between them. Germline assignment: CDR1 LGHNA and CDR2 YSLEER. The CDR3 nucleotides are TGCGCCAGCAGCCAAGATGGAAACGAATACACAGATACGCAGTATTTT. Amino acids: CASSQDGNEYTDTQYF.

The sample holds a few counts of this clone. The chain uses TRBV18 and TRBJ1-1; 8 nucleotides line up with TRBD1. CDR1 is KGHSH and CDR2 is LQKENI in the germline V gene. The CDR3 has 15 residues. J gave up 4 bases and V 4 bases, and 8 bases lay outside the gene matches. CDR3 sequence: CASSLQTGEVTEAFF. The CDR3 nucleotides are TGTGCCAGCTCACTACAGACAGGGGAGGTCACTGAAGCTTTCTTT.

The chain recombines TRBV6-5 with TRBJ1-2, with 9 bases identical to TRBD1. Germline lookup yields CDR1 MNHEY and CDR2 SVGAGI. After removal of 5 bases from V and 6 bases from J, the junction contained 7 bases not matched to a gene. This CDR3 region has 14 residues. CDR3 bases: TGTGCCAGCAGTACAGGGGGCGCAGCAGATGGCTACACCTTC. Translating it yields CASSTGGAADGYTF.

V usage is TRBV2 and J usage is TRBJ2-2; D gene uncertain. Trimming shortened V by 4 bases and J by 3 bases, and 12 bases separated the two germline ends. Germline V gives CDR1 SNHLY, CDR2 FYNNEI. The CDR3 spans 15 residues. For the CDR3, the DNA is TGTGCCAGCAGTGCCACCGTCGAGCACACCGGGGAGCTGTTTTTT. Protein: CASSATVEHTGELFF.

V and J are TRBV19 and TRBJ1-6; 8 bases fit TRBD1. This CDR3 spans 15 amino acids. The V gene's germline CDR1 is LNHDA and CDR2 SQIVND (reference sequence). The J segment lost 4 bases and the V segment lost 9 bases, leaving 8 bases of the junction unmatched. The CDR3 loop reads CASRDRTIYNSPLHF. CDR3 nucleotide sequence: TGTGCCAGCCGGGACAGGACGATTTATAATTCACCCCTCCACTTT.

This rearrangement joins TRBV3-1 (or the pseudogene TRBV3-2) to TRBJ2-2; 10 nucleotides match TRBD2. With 2 bases clipped from V and 7 bases from J, the junction kept 10 bases outside the gene matches. Germline V gene sequence: CDR1 LGHDT, CDR2 YNNKEL (reference sequence). The CDR3 loop spans 17 amino acids. The CDR3 reads CASSQLAGGPVRGELFF. The CDR3 DNA reads TGTGCCAGCAGCCAATTAGCGGGGGGCCCGGTTCGCGGGGAGCTGTTTTTT.

The rearrangement joins TRBV28 to TRBJ1-6; D perhaps matches TRBD1 (5 bases). CDR3 length: 16 residues. Trimming pared 3 bases from V and 6 bases from J, leaving 15 bases between. The germline V gene has CDR1 MDHEN and CDR2 SYDVKM. CDR3 region: CASSFPVAGRNSPLHF. The CDR3 nucleotides are TGTGCCAGCAGTTTCCCCGTGGCGGGGCGTAATTCACCCCTCCACTTT.

The rearrangement joins TRBV28 to TRBJ1-3, with D unresolved. The germline V gene has CDR1 MDHEN and CDR2 SYDVKM. V shed 3 bases and J shed 0 bases, with 6 bases lying between them. The CDR3 length is 14 residues. CDR3 coding DNA: TGTGCCAGCAGTTTTAGCGGCTCTGGAAACACCATATATTTT. Protein product: CASSFSGSGNTIYF.

CDR3 residues: CASSQEKANTEAFF. CDR3 sequence (DNA): TGTGCCAGCAGCCAAGAAAAGGCTAACACTGAAGCTTTCTTT. The V and J genes are TRBV4-2 and TRBJ1-1; no definite D call. This CDR3 is built from 14 residues. The germline gives CDR1 LGHNA, CDR2 YNFKEQ. The V and J ends lost 0 bases and 2 bases respectively, with 7 bases between them.

CDR3 in amino acids: CASSLPPGYEQFF. In nucleotides, the CDR3 is TGCGCCAGCAGCTTGCCCCCAGGGTATGAGCAGTTCTTC. V gene TRBV5-1 combines with J gene TRBJ2-1; D might be TRBD1 (5 bases). The CDR3 contains 13 residues. Germline CDR1 and CDR2: SGHRS and YFSETQ. Trimming cost V 1 base and J 8 bases, with 10 bases left between them.

This rearrangement joins TRBV11-2 to TRBJ2-2; perhaps D is TRBD1 or TRBD2 (6 bases each). The CDR3 spans 15 residues. V shed 5 bases and J shed 8 bases, with 18 bases lying between them. Germline assignment: CDR1 SGHAT and CDR2 FQNNGV. CDR3 amino acids: CASSLFSGAPGELFF. Here the CDR3 DNA reads TGTGCCAGCAGCCTATTTTCGGGGGCCCCGGGGGAGCTGTTTTTT.

With respect to this clone: The junction differs from germline at one of its ends, possibly a read error. The V gene is TRBV28, the J gene TRBJ1-2; tentative D call: TRBD1 (5 bases). The CDR3 sequence is 12 residues long. Germline values: CDR1 MDHEN, CDR2 SYDVKM. As DNA, the CDR3 is TGTGCCAGCAGTTTTAGAGTTGCGGGGGTTGTCTTC. Its translation: CASSFRVAGVVF.

This clone was detected only a few times. This chain joins TRBV7-9 and TRBJ1-1; no clear D gene. Deletions cut 5 bases from V and 4 bases from J, with 8 bases between. The CDR3 contains 12 residues. Germline assignment: CDR1 SEHNR and CDR2 FQNEAQ (reference sequence). CDR3 residues: CASSPLGTEAFF. As DNA, the CDR3 is TGTGCCAGCAGCCCTTTGGGCACTGAAGCTTTCTTT.

There are a few counts of this clone. The sample contains more than one DNA sequence encoding this CDR3. The J gene is TRBJ2-7, the V gene TRBV27; TRBD1 matches 9 bases. Germline values: CDR1 MNHEY, CDR2 SMNVEV (reference sequence). V lost 4 bases to trimming and J lost 4 bases; unmatched junction nucleotides: 5. The CDR3 contains 14 residues. For the CDR3, the DNA is TGTGCCAGCAGTTCTCGACAGGGGGTATACGAGCAGTACTTC. Translation: CASSSRQGVYEQYF.

The rearrangement links TRBV19 to TRBJ2-7, with D perhaps TRBD1 (6 bases). V was pared by 6 bases and J by 10 bases, with 22 bases between. The CDR3 sequence is 14 residues long. Germline V lookup: CDR1 LNHDA, CDR2 SQIVND (reference sequence). The CDR3 coding sequence is TGTGCCAGTAGGGGCCGGGACAACCAATACGGCCAGTACTTC. Its protein is CASRGRDNQYGQYF.

The chain employs TRBV6-5 and TRBJ2-7; 11 bases agree with TRBD1. The CDR3 length is 14 residues. Trimming took 6 bases from V and 3 from J; bases not matched to a gene: 4. CDR1 MNHEY and CDR2 SVGAGI come from the germline V gene. The chain's CDR3 is CASSQGQGGYEQYF. Here the CDR3 DNA reads TGTGCCAGCAGCCAGGGACAGGGGGGCTACGAGCAGTACTTC.

The chain uses TRBV5-1 and TRBJ1-6, with TRBD1 matching 9 bases. Germline V gene lookup returns CDR1 SGHRS and CDR2 YFSETQ. The V and J ends lost 4 bases and 7 bases, in that order; junction bases with no gene match: 15. The CDR3 consists of 18 residues. The DNA for the CDR3 is TGCGCCAGCAGCCACGGGACAGGGCGGCCCTCAATAAATTCACCCCTCCACTTT. It codes for CASSHGTGRPSINSPLHF.

V is TRBV7-9 and J is TRBJ2-1; possibly TRBD2 for D (6 bases). The CDR3 length is 17 residues. V was clipped by 4 bases and J by 5 bases, with 21 bases between them. Germline loops: CDR1 SEHNR, CDR2 FQNEAQ (reference sequence). The CDR3 DNA sequence: TGTGCCAGCAGCTCCCAGGAGGTGACTAGTCCCAACAATGAGCAGTTCTTC. Translating it yields CASSSQEVTSPNNEQFF.

The rearrangement uses TRBV9 and TRBJ1-1; D perhaps matches TRBD1 (5 bases). The CDR3 loop spans 14 amino acids. Per the germline V gene, CDR1 is SGDLS and CDR2 is YYNGEE. V dropped 2 bases and J dropped 4 bases, with 12 bases sitting between them. The CDR3 loop is CASSVSSGGTEAFF. The CDR3 DNA sequence: TGTGCCAGCAGCGTGAGTAGCGGGGGCACTGAAGCTTTCTTT.

The V gene is TRBV6-5, the J gene TRBJ2-4; D tentatively reads TRBD1 or TRBD2 (5 bases each). The CDR3 runs to 15 residues. Trimming took 0 bases from V and 7 from J, leaving 13 bases between them. The germline V gene has CDR1 MNHEY and CDR2 SVGAGI. The CDR3 DNA reads as TGTGCCAGCAGTTACTCGCTAGGGACGATGAACATTCAGTACTTC. It is translated as CASSYSLGTMNIQYF.

The chain links TRBV28 to TRBJ2-7; D is uncertain. The length of the CDR3 is 13 residues. Trimming stripped 1 base from V and 1 base from J, with 5 bases between. Germline V gene lookup returns CDR1 MDHEN and CDR2 SYDVKM. The CDR3 is CASSLFWSYEQYF. The CDR3 DNA is TGTGCCAGCAGTTTATTTTGGTCCTACGAGCAGTACTTC.

The V and J genes are TRBV6-6 and TRBJ1-5, with 7 bases lining up with TRBD1. J was trimmed by 10 bases and V by 5 bases; bases with no gene match: 8. Germline V gene lookup returns CDR1 MNHNY and CDR2 SVGAGI (reference sequence). CDR3 size: 13 residues. The CDR3 loop is CASSMSGQPPQHF. Written as DNA, the CDR3 is TGTGCCAGCAGTATGTCGGGACAGCCACCCCAGCATTTT.

The chain is built from TRBV6-5 and TRBJ2-7, with TRBD1 matching over 8 bases. Trimming removed 6 bases from V and 6 bases from J; junction bases left unmatched: 4. The CDR3 sequence is 12 residues long. The V gene's germline CDR1 is MNHEY and CDR2 SVGAGI. CDR3 nucleotide sequence: TGTGCCAGCAGCTGGACAGGGACCGAGCAGTACTTC. Protein sequence: CASSWTGTEQYF.

The gene calls are TRBV7-6 and TRBJ1-5, with 7 bases aligning to TRBD1. V lost 1 base and J lost 0; bases outside the gene matches: 6. Germline CDR1 is SGHVS and CDR2 is FNYEAQ. This CDR3 has 17 residues. CDR3 sequence: CASSLVGGSDSNQPQHF. The CDR3 DNA is TGTGCCAGCAGCTTAGTAGGGGGCTCGGATAGCAATCAGCCCCAGCATTTT.

The genes are TRBV7-2 and TRBJ1-2; 7 bases line up with TRBD1. The germline V gene has CDR1 SGHTA and CDR2 FQGNSA. V shed 0 bases, J shed 0 bases, and the junction held 1 base outside the gene matches. The length of the CDR3 is 15 residues. As DNA, the CDR3 is TGTGCCAGCAGCTTAGCGGGGACAGCTAACTATGGCTACACCTTC. It encodes CASSLAGTANYGYTF.

The chain is built from TRBV10-3 and TRBJ1-1, with a tentative D call TRBD1 (6 bases). This CDR3 has 14 residues. From germline, CDR1 is ENHRY and CDR2 SYGVKD. V lost 4 bases to trimming and J lost 1 base, with 10 bases between them. CDR3 DNA sequence: TGTGCCATCAGTGCATCACAGGGGAACACTGAAGCTTTCTTT. This sequence encodes CAISASQGNTEAFF.

The V gene is TRBV18, the J gene TRBJ2-1; a possible D gene is TRBD2 (5 bases). The CDR3 has 14 amino acids. V lost 6 bases and J lost 6, with 15 bases in between. Germline V gene data show CDR1 as KGHSH and CDR2 as LQKENI. CDR3 bases: TGTGCCAGCTCTAGAGGGATCGATGGCAATGAGCAGTTCTTC. Encoded protein: CASSRGIDGNEQFF.